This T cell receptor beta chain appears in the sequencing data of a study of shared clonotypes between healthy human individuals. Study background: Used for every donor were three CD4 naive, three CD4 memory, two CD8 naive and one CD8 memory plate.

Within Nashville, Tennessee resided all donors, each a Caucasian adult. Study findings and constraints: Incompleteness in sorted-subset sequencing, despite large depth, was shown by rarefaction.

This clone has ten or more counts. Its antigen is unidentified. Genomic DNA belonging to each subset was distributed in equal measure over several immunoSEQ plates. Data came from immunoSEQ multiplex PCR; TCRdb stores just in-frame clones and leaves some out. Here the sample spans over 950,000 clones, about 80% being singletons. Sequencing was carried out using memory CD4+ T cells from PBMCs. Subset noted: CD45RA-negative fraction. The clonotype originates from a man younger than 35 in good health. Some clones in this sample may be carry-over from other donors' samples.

The CDR3 bases are TGTGCCAGCAGCTCCGCGGGACTAGCATCTGGGGCCAACGTCCTGACTTTC. This translates into CASSSAGLASGANVLTF. This chain connects TRBV7-8 to TRBJ2-6; 9 bases agree with TRBD2. This CDR3 contains 17 residues. V was pared by 4 bases and J by 1 base, with 5 bases of the junction left unmatched. From germline, CDR1 is SGHVS and CDR2 FQNEAQ.